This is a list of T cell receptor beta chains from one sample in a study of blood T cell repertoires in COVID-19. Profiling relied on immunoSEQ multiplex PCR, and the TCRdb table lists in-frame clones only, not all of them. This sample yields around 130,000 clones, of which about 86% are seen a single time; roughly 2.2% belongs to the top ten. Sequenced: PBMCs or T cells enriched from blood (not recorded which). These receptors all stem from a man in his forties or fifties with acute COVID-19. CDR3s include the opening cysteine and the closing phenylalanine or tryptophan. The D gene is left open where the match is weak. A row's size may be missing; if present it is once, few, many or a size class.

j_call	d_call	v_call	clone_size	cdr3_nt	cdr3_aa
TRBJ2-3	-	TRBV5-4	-	TGTGCCAGCAGCTTGGCCCTTCCTACTAGCACAGATACGCAGTATTTT	CASSLALPTSTDTQYF
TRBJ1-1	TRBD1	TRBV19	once	TGTGCCAGTAGTTCACAGGGGGAAGAAGCTGAAGCTTTCTTT	CASSSQGEEAEAFF
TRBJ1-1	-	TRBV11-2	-	TGTGCCAGCAGCTCAAGCACAGGGAACACTGAAGCTTTCTTT	CASSSSTGNTEAFF
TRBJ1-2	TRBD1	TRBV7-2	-	TGTGCCAGCAGCTTCCAACAGGGGGCGGGTGGCTACACCTTC	CASSFQQGAGGYTF
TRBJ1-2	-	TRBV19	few	TGTGCCAGTAGCCAGAGCGCCTATGGCTACACCTTC	CASSQSAYGYTF
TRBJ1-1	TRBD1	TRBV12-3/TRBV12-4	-	TGTGCCAGCAGGCGGACAGGCACTGAAGCTTTCTTT	CASRRTGTEAFF
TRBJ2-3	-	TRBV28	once	TGTGCCAGCAGTTTACCCCAGGGCACAGATACGCAGTATTTT	CASSLPQGTDTQYF
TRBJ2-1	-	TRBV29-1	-	TGCAGCGTGCAACCGGGACTGCTCTCCTACAATGAGCAGTTCTTC	CSVQPGLLSYNEQFF
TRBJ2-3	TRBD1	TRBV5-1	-	TGCGCCAGCAGCTTGGCGGACAGGAAGGCAGATACGCAGTATTTT	CASSLADRKADTQYF
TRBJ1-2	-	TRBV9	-	TGTGCCAGCAGCGTAACAACACAGGGTATACCTCACACCTTC	CASSVTTQGIPHTF
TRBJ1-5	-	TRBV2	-	TGTGCCAGCAGTGATGCGGGGGTCGGGGGACAGCCCCAGCATTTT	CASSDAGVGGQPQHF
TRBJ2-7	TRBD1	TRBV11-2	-	TGTGCCAGCAGCTTAGACGGGGCAGGGGGTTGGTACGAGCAGTACTTC	CASSLDGAGGWYEQYF
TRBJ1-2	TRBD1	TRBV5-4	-	TGTGCCAGCAGCTTGGCTGGAACTACAGGGGCCTATGGCTACACCTTC	CASSLAGTTGAYGYTF
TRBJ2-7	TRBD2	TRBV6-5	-	TGTGCCAGCAGTTTTTGGCTAGCGGGATCGTACGAGCAGTACTTC	CASSFWLAGSYEQYF
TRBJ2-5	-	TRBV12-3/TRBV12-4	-	TGTGCCAGCAGTTTAAGCTCGGGAGAGACCCAGTACTTC	CASSLSSGETQYF
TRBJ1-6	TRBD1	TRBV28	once	TGTGCCAGCAGGAGGGGGCAAGCTTCACCCCTCCACTTT	CASRRGQASPLHF
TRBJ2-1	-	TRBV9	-	TGTGCCAGCAGCGTAGGGCTAGCAACGAGCTATGAGCAGTTCTTC	CASSVGLATSYEQFF
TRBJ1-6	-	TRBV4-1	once	TGCGCCAGCAGCCAAACGGACAGTCCCCTACGATCACCCCTCCACTTT	CASSQTDSPLRSPLHF
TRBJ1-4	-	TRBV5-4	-	TGTGCCAGCAGCTTGGATGCAGGGCCTAATGAAAAACTGTTTTTT	CASSLDAGPNEKLFF
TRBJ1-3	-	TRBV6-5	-	TGTGCCAGCAGTTACGGACAGTTCTCTGGAAACACCATATATTTT	CASSYGQFSGNTIYF
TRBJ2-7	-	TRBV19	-	TGTGCCAGTAAAAAAGCAGGCGATCCTTCCTACGAGCAGTACTTC	CASKKAGDPSYEQYF